This TCR beta chain was profiled in a study of shared clonotypes between healthy human individuals. Sequencing used immunoSEQ multiplex PCR; TCRdb keeps in-frame clones, though not all of them. The data show hundreds of thousands of clones, 96% seen once. Concerning this clone itself: Its target is not known.

Overall study findings and caveats: Collection of samples was limited to blood; tissue repertoires likely differ.

The ends were cut back, 0 bases at V and 2 bases at J, with 17 bases in the middle. Germline CDR1 is SQVTM and CDR2 is ANQGSEA. This CDR3 contains 17 residues. Healthy HIV-negative adults with no recent acute infections or vaccinations were recruited as donors. CD45RO+ cells were combined with CCR7-negative CD45RA+ TemRA cells to form CD8 memory. The receptor comes from a man aged 25 to 45 in good health. The chain carries TRBV29-1 and TRBJ2-1, with D perhaps TRBD1 (5 bases). The sequencing sample was made of memory CD8+ T cells sorted from blood. Subset indicated: CD45RO+ cells pooled with CCR7-negative TemRA cells. The CDR3 coding sequence is TGCAGCGTTGAAGAGAAGGCAGGGAAAGGGCCCTACAATGAGCAGTTCTTC. Protein product: CSVEEKAGKGPYNEQFF.